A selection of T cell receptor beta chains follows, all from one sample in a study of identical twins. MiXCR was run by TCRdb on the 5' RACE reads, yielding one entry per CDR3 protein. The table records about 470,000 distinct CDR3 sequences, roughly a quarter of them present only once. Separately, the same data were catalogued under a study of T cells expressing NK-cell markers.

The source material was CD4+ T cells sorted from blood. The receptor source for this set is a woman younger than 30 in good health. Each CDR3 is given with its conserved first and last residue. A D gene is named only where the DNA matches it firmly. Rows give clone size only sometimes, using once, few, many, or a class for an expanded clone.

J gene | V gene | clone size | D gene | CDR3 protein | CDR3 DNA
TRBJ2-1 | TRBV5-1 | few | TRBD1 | CASSITGTGGNEQFF | TGCGCCAGCAGCATTACCGGGACAGGGGGCAATGAGCAGTTCTTC
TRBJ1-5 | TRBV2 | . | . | CASTLEGGQPQHF | TGTGCCAGCACTCTCGAGGGGGGTCAGCCCCAGCATTTT
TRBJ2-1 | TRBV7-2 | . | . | CASSFSVRSYNEQFF | TGTGCCAGCAGCTTCTCAGTGAGGTCCTACAATGAGCAGTTCTTC
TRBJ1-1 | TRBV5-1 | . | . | CASSPAGATEAFF | TGCGCCAGCAGCCCCGCAGGGGCCACTGAAGCTTTCTTT
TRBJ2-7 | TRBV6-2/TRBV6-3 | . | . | CASSYGLYSRNRLSYEQYF | TGTGCCAGCAGCTATGGACTTTATTCACGCAACCGACTCTCCTACGAGCAGTACTTC
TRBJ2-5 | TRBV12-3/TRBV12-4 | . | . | CASRYGERQETQYF | TGTGCCAGCAGATACGGGGAACGACAAGAGACCCAGTACTTC
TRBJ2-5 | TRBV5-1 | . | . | CASSGGTAGPQETQYF | TGCGCCAGCAGCGGGGGGACAGCGGGGCCCCAAGAGACCCAGTACTTC
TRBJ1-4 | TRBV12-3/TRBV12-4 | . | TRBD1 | CASSPNRGLNEKLFF | TGTGCCAGCAGTCCTAACAGGGGTCTTAATGAAAAACTGTTTTTT
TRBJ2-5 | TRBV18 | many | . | CASSPKETQYF | TGTGCCAGCAGCCCGAAAGAGACCCAGTACTTC
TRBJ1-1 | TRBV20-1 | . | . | CSARDPRGNTEAFF | TGCAGTGCCCGCGACCCTAGGGGGAACACTGAAGCTTTCTTT
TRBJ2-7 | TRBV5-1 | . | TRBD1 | CASSLRTGASSYEQYF | TGCGCCAGCAGCTTGCGAACAGGGGCGTCTTCCTACGAGCAGTACTTC
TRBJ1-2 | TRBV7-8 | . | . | CASSLGGQAIYGYTF | TGTGCCAGCAGCTTAGGGGGGCAGGCCATCTATGGCTACACCTTC
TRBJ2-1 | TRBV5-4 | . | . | CASSSLTRNEQFF | TGTGCCAGCAGCTCACTGACTAGAAATGAGCAGTTCTTC
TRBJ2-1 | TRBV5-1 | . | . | CASSFLQAGAYNEQFF | TGCGCCAGCAGTTTCCTACAGGCTGGGGCCTACAATGAGCAGTTCTTC
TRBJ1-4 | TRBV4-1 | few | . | CASSPRTANEKLFF | TGCGCCAGCAGCCCCCGGACCGCTAATGAAAAACTGTTTTTT
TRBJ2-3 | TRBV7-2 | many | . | CASSLGVRDTQYF | TGTGCCAGCAGCTTAGGGGTTCGAGATACGCAGTATTTT
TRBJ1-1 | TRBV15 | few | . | CATSRDVQQNTEAFF | TGTGCCACCAGCAGAGATGTTCAACAGAACACTGAAGCTTTCTTT
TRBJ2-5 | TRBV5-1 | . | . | CASTPTGDTIETQYF | TGCGCCAGCACCCCCACCGGGGATACAATAGAGACCCAGTACTTC
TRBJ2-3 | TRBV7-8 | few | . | CASSLIWSTDTQYF | TGTGCCAGCAGCTTAATTTGGAGCACAGATACGCAGTATTTT
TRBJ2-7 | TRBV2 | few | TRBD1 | CASSSRTGGVYEQYF | TGTGCCAGCAGTTCCCGGACAGGGGGCGTTTACGAGCAGTACTTC
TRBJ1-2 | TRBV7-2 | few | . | CASSSQHRAPKRGYTF | TGTGCCAGCAGCTCTCAACACAGGGCGCCAAAGCGTGGCTACACCTTC
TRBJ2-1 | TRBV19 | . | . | CASKTDSYNEQFF | TGTGCCAGTAAGACCGACTCCTACAATGAGCAGTTCTTC
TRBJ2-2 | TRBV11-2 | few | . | CASSQSVRELFF | TGTGCCAGCAGCCAGTCAGTGAGGGAGCTGTTTTTT
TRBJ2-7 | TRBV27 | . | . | CASRGTEAYEQYF | TGTGCCAGCCGCGGGACAGAAGCCTACGAGCAGTACTTC
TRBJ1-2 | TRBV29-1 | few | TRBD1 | CSVVTGGEPNYGYTF | TGCAGCGTTGTGACAGGGGGCGAACCTAACTATGGCTACACCTTC
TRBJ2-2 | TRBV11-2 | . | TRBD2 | CASSLRWKGAGDSTGELFF | TGTGCCAGCAGCTTAAGGTGGAAAGGAGCGGGAGACTCCACCGGGGAGCTGTTTTTT
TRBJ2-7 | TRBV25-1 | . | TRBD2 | CASSTTSGISYEQYF | TGTGCCAGCAGCACGACTAGCGGGATATCCTACGAGCAGTACTTC
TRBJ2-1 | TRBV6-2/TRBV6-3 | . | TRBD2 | CASGTSGYNEQFF | TGTGCCAGCGGGACTAGCGGCTACAATGAGCAGTTCTTC
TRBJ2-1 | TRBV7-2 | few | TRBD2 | CASSLPASGRNEQFF | TGTGCCAGCAGCTTACCCGCTAGCGGGAGAAATGAGCAGTTCTTC
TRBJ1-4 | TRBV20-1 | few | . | CSASLGGREKLFF | TGCAGTGCTAGTTTGGGCGGGCGTGAAAAACTGTTTTTT
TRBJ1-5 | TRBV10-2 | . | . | CASKGQGNQPQHF | TGCGCCAGCAAAGGGCAGGGTAATCAGCCCCAGCATTTT
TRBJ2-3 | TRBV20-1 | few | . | CSALGLADTQYF | TGCAGTGCCCTTGGATTGGCAGATACGCAGTATTTT
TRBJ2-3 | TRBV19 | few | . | CASSIPALGTDTQYF | TGTGCCAGTAGTATACCTGCCCTGGGGACAGATACGCAGTATTTT
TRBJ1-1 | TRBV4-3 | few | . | CASSRGLMNTEAFF | TGCGCCAGCAGCCGAGGCCTTATGAACACTGAAGCTTTCTTT
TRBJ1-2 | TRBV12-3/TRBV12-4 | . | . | CASTLHRTGYTF | TGTGCCAGCACCTTGCACAGGACTGGCTACACCTTC
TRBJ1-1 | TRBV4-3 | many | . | CASRHSGGGSTEAFF | TGCGCCAGCAGACACTCGGGAGGGGGATCCACTGAAGCTTTCTTT
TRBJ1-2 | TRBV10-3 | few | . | CAISEGTYYGYTF | TGTGCCATCAGTGAGGGGACTTACTATGGCTACACCTTC
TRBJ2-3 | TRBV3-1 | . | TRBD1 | CASSPRDRSTDTQYF | TGTGCCAGCAGTCCCCGGGACAGGAGTACAGATACGCAGTATTTT
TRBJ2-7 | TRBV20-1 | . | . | CSAAARSSYEQYF | TGCAGTGCTGCGGCTAGGAGCTCCTACGAGCAGTACTTC
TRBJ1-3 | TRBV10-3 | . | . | CVAEALGNTIYF | TGTGTCGCAGAGGCTCTTGGAAACACCATATATTTT
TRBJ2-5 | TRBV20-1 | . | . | CSAPKGLEETQYF | TGCAGTGCTCCGAAGGGACTGGAAGAGACCCAGTACTTC
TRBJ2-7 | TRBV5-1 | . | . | CASRVQTYEQYF | TGCGCCAGCAGGGTGCAAACCTACGAGCAGTACTTC
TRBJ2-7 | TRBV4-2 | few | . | CASSQRGGDEEQYF | TGTGCCAGCAGCCAAAGGGGGGGCGATGAGGAGCAGTACTTC
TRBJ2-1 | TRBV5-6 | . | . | CASSLDETGAEFF | TGTGCCAGCAGCTTGGACGAGACGGGAGCGGAGTTCTTC
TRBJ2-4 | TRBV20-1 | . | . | CSASTGTSKDIQYF | TGCAGTGCCAGCACCGGGACATCAAAAGACATTCAGTACTTC
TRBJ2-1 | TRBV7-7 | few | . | CASSPPGGYNEQFF | TGTGCTAGCAGCCCCCCCGGTGGTTACAATGAGCAGTTCTTC
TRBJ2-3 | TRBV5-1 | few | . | CASSLMVGRTDTQYF | TGCGCCAGCAGCCTGATGGTCGGACGAACAGATACGCAGTATTTT
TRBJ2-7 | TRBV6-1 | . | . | CASSFSTGSYEQYF | TGTGCCAGCAGCTTTTCTACAGGCTCCTACGAGCAGTACTTC
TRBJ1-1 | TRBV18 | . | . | CASSPRALNTEAFF | TGTGCCAGCTCACCACGGGCCCTGAACACTGAAGCTTTCTTT
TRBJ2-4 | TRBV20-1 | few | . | CSARTGVKNIQYF | TGCAGTGCTAGAACGGGAGTTAAAAACATTCAGTACTTC
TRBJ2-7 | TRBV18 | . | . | CASSPPVTSPDEQYF | TGTGCCAGCTCACCACCCGTGACTAGTCCTGACGAGCAGTACTTC
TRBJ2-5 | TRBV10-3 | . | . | CAISEGWTGRETQYF | TGTGCCATCAGTGAAGGGTGGACCGGTAGGGAGACCCAGTACTTC
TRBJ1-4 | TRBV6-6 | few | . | CASSYLRPRAEKLFF | TGTGCCAGCAGTTACTTACGCCCCCGAGCGGAAAAACTGTTTTTT
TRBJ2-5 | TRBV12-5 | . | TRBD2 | CASGLLAGVKAETQYF | TGTGCTAGTGGTTTACTAGCGGGAGTTAAAGCGGAGACCCAGTACTTC
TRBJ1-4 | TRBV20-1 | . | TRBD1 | CSVNPGTGGNVAEKLFF | TGCAGTGTCAATCCCGGGACAGGGGGCAACGTAGCTGAAAAACTGTTTTTT
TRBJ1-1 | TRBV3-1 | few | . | CASSTRQRAIGEAFF | TGTGCCAGCAGCACCCGACAGAGAGCAATTGGGGAGGCTTTCTTT
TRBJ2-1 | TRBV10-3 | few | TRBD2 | CAISDSGTSGGEQFF | TGTGCCATCAGTGATTCCGGGACTAGCGGGGGAGAGCAGTTCTTC
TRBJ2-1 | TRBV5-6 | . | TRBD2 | CASSSGQPRLAGGRNEQFF | TGTGCCAGCAGCTCCGGCCAACCAAGACTAGCGGGAGGTCGAAATGAGCAGTTCTTC